One sample yielded the 28 T cell receptor beta chains listed below, sequenced in a study of CD8 T cells in ankylosing spondylitis. TCRdb re-called the 5' RACE reads through MiXCR, storing one row per CDR3 protein. The repertoire has roughly 260,000 distinct CDR3 sequences, roughly 20% of them found once; the top ten carry about 8.2%. Specimen: blood, either unsorted or a sorted T cell fraction (not recorded which). These receptors came from a male donor with ankylosing spondylitis or in good health (not recorded which).

The V gene is TRBV28, the J gene TRBJ2-3; 12 bases fit TRBD1. The V segment lost 6 bases and the J segment 0 bases; nucleotides outside the gene matches: 16. The CDR3 is made up of 20 amino acids. CDR1 MDHEN and CDR2 SYDVKM come from the germline V gene. DNA for the CDR3: TGTGCCAGCAGGAGATTAACCGGGACAGGGGGCATCGTTAGCACAGATACGCAGTATTTT. Its translation: CASRRLTGTGGIVSTDTQYF.

There are a few counts of this clonotype. The J gene is TRBJ2-3, the V gene TRBV12-3 or TRBV12-4; 8 nucleotides line up with TRBD1. The CDR3 has 16 amino acids. Trimming cost V 5 bases and J 4 bases; bases outside gene matches: 11. The CDR3 DNA follows: TGTGCCAGCAGTACATCAACAGGGGGTGTAGCAGATACGCAGTATTTT. This gives the protein CASSTSTGGVADTQYF.

V and J are TRBV28 and TRBJ1-1, with D uncertain. V was pared by 4 bases and J by 11 bases, with 11 bases between. The CDR3 runs to 11 residues. Germline CDR1 is MDHEN and CDR2 is SYDVKM. The CDR3 sequence: CASSYQGGAFF. The DNA for the CDR3 is TGTGCCAGCAGTTACCAAGGTGGGGCTTTCTTT.

The chain is built from TRBV20-1 and TRBJ1-2; no reliable D call. The CDR3 totals 11 residues. Germline CDR1 and CDR2: DFQATT and SNEGSKA (reference sequence). V dropped 4 bases and J dropped 2 bases, with 5 bases sitting between them. As DNA, the CDR3 is TGCAGTGCTACCCAGAACTATGGCTACACCTTC. Translating it yields CSATQNYGYTF.

This clonotype was picked up one time. The chain couples TRBV5-1 to TRBJ2-2; no clear D gene. This CDR3 contains 15 residues. V was cut by 0 bases and J by 0 bases, with 6 bases left in between. From germline, CDR1 is SGHRS and CDR2 YFSETQ. The CDR3 loop is CASSLELTNTGELFF. The CDR3 coding sequence is TGCGCCAGCAGCTTGGAACTTACGAACACCGGGGAGCTGTTTTTT.

The chain employs TRBV28 and TRBJ1-5; possibly TRBD1 for D (5 bases). The germline V gene has CDR1 MDHEN and CDR2 SYDVKM. The CDR3 spans 14 residues. Trimming left V 8 bases short and J 7 bases short, with 18 bases between. CDR3 sequence (DNA): TGTGCCAGCGGACGGAGGCAGGGAGGCCAGCCCCAGCATTTT. Translating gives CASGRRQGGQPQHF.

Note on this clonotype: Its ends do not fully match the called genes, so a read error is possible. The rearrangement uses TRBV4-2 and TRBJ2-1; possible D gene TRBD2, 6 bases. This CDR3 contains 16 residues. The germline V gene has CDR1 LGHNA and CDR2 YNFKEQ. CDR3 DNA: TGTGCCAGCAGCGAGGCTTCCGGGAGCTCCTACAATGAGCAGCTCTTC. Protein product: CASSEASGSSYNEQLF.

V usage is TRBV7-2 and J usage is TRBJ2-2, with D perhaps matching TRBD1 (6 bases). Germline CDR1 reads SGHTA; CDR2 reads FQGNSA. Trimming removed 7 bases from V and 8 bases from J, with 17 bases in between. CDR3 size: 14 residues. The CDR3, as DNA: TGTGCCAGCACCCAGGGGATCCTTGAGGGGGAGCTGTTTTTT. Its protein product is CASTQGILEGELFF.

This chain uses TRBV7-6 with TRBJ2-3; 9 bases are a match to TRBD2. CDR3 length: 18 amino acids. CDR1 and CDR2 (germline): SGHVS, FNYEAQ. Trimming took 1 base from V and 1 from J; bases not matched to a gene: 9. The CDR3 loop reads CASSLVPAGGLRTDTQYF. The CDR3 DNA reads TGTGCCAGCAGCTTAGTCCCAGCGGGGGGTCTTCGCACAGATACGCAGTATTTT.

In its sample, this clonotype was seen many times. CDR3 amino acids: CSVASWVNTEAFF. The CDR3 bases are TGCAGCGTCGCCTCCTGGGTGAACACTGAAGCTTTCTTT. The chain links TRBV29-1 to TRBJ1-1; D gene uncertain. The germline V and J ends were trimmed by 6 bases and 0 bases, with 11 bases remaining between them. This CDR3 spans 13 amino acids. Germline CDR1 SQVTM, CDR2 ANQGSEA.

This clonotype was found a few times. This chain uses TRBV6-1 with TRBJ2-1, with D possibly called TRBD1 or TRBD2 (5 bases each). Germline CDR1 and CDR2: MNHNS and SASEGT. CDR3 length: 15 residues. V lost 4 bases, J lost 6 bases, and 16 bases lay in between. CDR3 nucleotide sequence: TGTGCCAGCAGTGGTTATGGGGGAGTTCTCAATGAGCAGTTCTTC. It specifies CASSGYGGVLNEQFF.

This clonotype was detected only a few times. The rearrangement uses TRBV15 and TRBJ1-6; 7 positions match TRBD1. Trimming took 0 bases from V and 7 from J; bases not matched to a gene: 0. Germline CDR1 is LNHNV and CDR2 is YYDKDF (reference sequence). The CDR3 runs 14 residues. The CDR3 protein is CATSRDRGNSPLHF. The CDR3 region has the DNA TGTGCCACCAGCAGAGACAGGGGGAATTCACCCCTCCACTTT.

The genes are TRBV20-1 and TRBJ1-4, with D perhaps TRBD1 (6 bases). The length of the CDR3 is 13 residues. The ends were cut back, 4 bases at V and 4 bases at J, with 10 bases in the middle. Germline V gene lookup returns CDR1 DFQATT and CDR2 SNEGSKA (reference sequence). CDR3 DNA sequence: TGCAGTGCTACCGGGACACTTAATGAAAAACTGTTTTTT. Translating it yields CSATGTLNEKLFF.

The count of this clonotype is one. The chain links TRBV7-9 to TRBJ2-1, with 7 nucleotides matching TRBD2. Germline CDR1 is SEHNR and CDR2 is FQNEAQ (reference sequence). The CDR3 consists of 14 residues. With 5 bases clipped from V and 5 bases from J, the junction kept 6 bases outside the gene matches. This chain's CDR3 is CASSPGLVDNEQFF. DNA of the CDR3: TGTGCCAGCAGCCCCGGACTAGTTGACAATGAGCAGTTCTTC.

The V call is TRBV5-1, the J call TRBJ2-5, with TRBD1 matching over 8 bases. The V segment lost 4 bases and the J segment 0 bases; nucleotides outside the gene matches: 5. This CDR3 contains 15 residues. Germline CDR1 is SGHRS and CDR2 is YFSETQ. CDR3 nucleotides: TGCGCCAGCAGCACCGGGACAGGCTACCAAGAGACCCAGTACTTC. Its translation is CASSTGTGYQETQYF.

This clonotype was counted between two and nine times. The CDR3 nucleotides are TGTGCCAGCAGTGAAGAGGGGGTTTACAACTATGGCTACACCTTC. It codes for CASSEEGVYNYGYTF. J is TRBJ1-2 and V is TRBV6-1, with a possible D match to TRBD1 (6 bases). The V end lost 1 base, the J end lost 2 bases, and 11 bases lay between the germline ends. Germline CDR1 and CDR2: MNHNS and SASEGT. The CDR3 has 15 residues.

The chain couples TRBV20-1 to TRBJ2-5; tentatively, D is TRBD1 or TRBD2 (6 bases each). Looked up from germline, CDR1 is DFQATT and CDR2 is SNEGSKA (reference sequence). The germline V and J ends were trimmed by 3 bases and 4 bases, with 9 bases remaining between them. There are 12 residues in the CDR3. CDR3 DNA: TGCAGTGCTAGCTGGGGGGCAGAGACCCAGTACTTC. Residues: CSASWGAETQYF.

The chain joins TRBV10-2 to TRBJ1-1; 9 bases align to TRBD1. Germline values: CDR1 WSHSY, CDR2 SAAADI. V was clipped by 8 bases and J by 5 bases; unmatched bases: 6. This CDR3 is built from 13 residues. This CDR3 reads CASGRQGGTEAFF. Written as DNA, the CDR3 is TGCGCCAGCGGCCGACAGGGGGGGACTGAAGCTTTCTTT.

This clonotype was counted only a few times. The chain links TRBV6-2 or TRBV6-3 to TRBJ2-2; tentatively, D is TRBD2 (6 bases). The germline V gene encodes CDR1 MNHEY and CDR2 SVGEGT. The CDR3 extends over 13 amino acids. V lost 10 bases to trimming and J lost 5 bases, with 14 bases between them. CDR3 amino acids: CATKDRGTGELFF. The DNA of the CDR3 is TGTGCCACCAAGGACCGGGGGACCGGGGAGCTGTTTTTT.

This sequence joins TRBV11-3 and TRBJ2-1, with 12 bases aligning to TRBD2. This CDR3 has 15 residues. CDR1 is SGHNT and CDR2 is YENEEA in the germline V gene. Germline trimming cut 4 bases from V and 10 bases from J; bases unmatched to any gene: 8. This CDR3 is CASSSSGGARVEQFF. The CDR3 nucleotides read TGTGCCAGCAGCTCTAGCGGGGGGGCTAGGGTGGAGCAGTTCTTC.

This clonotype has just a few counts. The rearrangement uses TRBV12-3 or TRBV12-4 and TRBJ2-1; 7 bases map to TRBD2. The junction had 4 bases not matched to a gene; V was cut back by 6 bases and J by 5 bases. The CDR3 sequence is 13 residues long. The CDR3 is CASSRGTNNEQFF. CDR3 nucleotide sequence: TGTGCCAGCAGCCGTGGGACTAACAATGAGCAGTTCTTC.

Only a few counts were recorded for this clonotype. The chain carries TRBV12-3 or TRBV12-4 and TRBJ1-1, with 8 positions matching TRBD1. The V segment lost 3 bases and the J segment 5 bases; nucleotides outside the gene matches: 5. The CDR3 has 14 residues. CDR3 bases: TGTGCCAGCAGTTTGCAGGGGGCGCGGACTGAAGCTTTCTTT. As protein: CASSLQGARTEAFF.

In this sample, this clonotype turned up many times. Here the CDR3 reads CASSSLAGTGELFF. CDR3 DNA: TGTGCCAGCAGTTCACTAGCTGGCACCGGGGAGCTGTTTTTT. V usage is TRBV5-6 and J usage is TRBJ2-2; D is possibly TRBD2 (6 bases). This CDR3 contains 14 residues. V was trimmed by 5 bases and J by 4 bases, leaving 12 bases between them. Germline lookup yields CDR1 SGHDT and CDR2 YYEEEE.

The chain carries TRBV12-3 or TRBV12-4 and TRBJ1-4, with 8 bases matching TRBD1. This CDR3 region has 13 residues. With V trimmed by 6 bases and J by 7 bases, 4 bases remained unmatched. The CDR3 protein is CASRRGQGEKLFF. The CDR3, as DNA: TGTGCCAGCAGACGAGGACAGGGTGAAAAACTGTTTTTT.

The chain joins TRBV11-2 to TRBJ2-2; D may be TRBD1 or TRBD2 (5 bases each). The CDR3 has 13 amino acids. Looked up from germline, CDR1 is SGHAT and CDR2 is FQNNGV. The ends were cut back, 7 bases at V and 6 bases at J, with 12 bases in the middle. The CDR3 DNA reads TGTGCCAGCAATGGGGGACGGGCCGGGGAGCTGTTTTTT. Protein: CASNGGRAGELFF.

The sample holds a few counts of this clonotype. The V call is TRBV4-2, the J call TRBJ2-5; D remains unclear. This CDR3 is built from 13 residues. Germline V lookup: CDR1 LGHNA, CDR2 YNFKEQ. V lost 2 bases and J lost 3, with 7 bases in between. CDR3 nucleotides: TGTGCCAGCAGCCAATTTACTGAAGAGACCCAGTACTTC. Its translation is CASSQFTEETQYF.

This clonotype has at least ten counts. V is TRBV5-6 and J is TRBJ1-1; D may be TRBD1 (5 bases). CDR1 and CDR2 (germline): SGHDT, YYEEEE. The CDR3 runs 14 residues. V lost 4 bases and J 0 bases, leaving 10 bases between the germline ends. CDR3 DNA: TGTGCCAGCAGCGCTTACAGGCTGAACACTGAAGCTTTCTTT. It translates to CASSAYRLNTEAFF.

The chain has TRBV5-5 and TRBJ1-2; D is possibly TRBD1 (6 bases). V lost 7 bases, J lost 3 bases, and 19 bases lay in between. CDR1 and CDR2 from the germline V gene are SGHKS and YYEKEE (reference sequence). This CDR3 spans 15 amino acids. The CDR3 here is CASFRDTQIHYGYTF. The CDR3 DNA is TGTGCCAGCTTCCGGGACACCCAAATTCACTATGGCTACACCTTC.